Following are 25 T cell receptor beta chains from one sample sequenced in a study of blood T cells in healthy people across ages. Primers used in a second PCR of about 6 to 11 cycles were a sample-barcoded 5' primer and a J-beta primer mix. TCRdb passed the 5' RACE reads through MiXCR, listing each CDR3 protein once. This sample has some 1.4 million distinct CDR3 sequences, with around 42% found just once. Input material: blood. All receptors come from a young woman in good health.

A single count supports this clonotype. The junction departs from the called germline gene at one end, perhaps through a read error. V is TRBV11-2 and J is TRBJ2-1, with a tentative D call TRBD2 (6 bases). The end of the DNA aligns better with TRBJ2-7, so the J call may be wrong. The CDR3 runs 13 residues. CDR1 and CDR2 from the germline V gene are SGHAT and FQNNGV. This CDR3 reads CSSSLGRRDEQYF. The CDR3 coding sequence is TGTTCCAGCAGCTTAGGCAGGCGGGATGAGCAGTACTTC.

The chain carries TRBV5-1 and TRBJ2-7, with 10 bases that match TRBD2. Germline values: CDR1 SGHRS, CDR2 YFSETQ. CDR3 length: 18 amino acids. Trimming removed 0 bases from V and 5 bases from J; junction bases left unmatched: 14. The CDR3 region is CASSLAGLAETGANEQYF. In nucleotides, the CDR3 is TGCGCCAGCAGCTTGGCCGGACTAGCGGAGACCGGGGCGAACGAGCAGTACTTC. Complete variable domain (other parts from reference TRBV5-1 and TRBJ2-7): KAGVTQTPRYLIKTRGQQVTLSCSPISGHRSVSWYQQTPGQGLQFLFEYFSETQRNKGNFPGRFSGRQFSNSRSEMNVSTLELGDSALYLCASSLAGLAETGANEQYFGPGTRLTVT.

The rearrangement uses TRBV7-2 and TRBJ1-4; 10 positions agree with TRBD1. Germline loops: CDR1 SGHTA, CDR2 FQGNSA. This CDR3 is 16 amino acids long. V dropped 4 bases and J dropped 8; count of bases not matched to a gene: 10. The CDR3 spells CASSSAWGTGVEKLFF. The CDR3 coding sequence is TGTGCCAGCAGCTCAGCATGGGGGACAGGGGTAGAAAAACTGTTTTTT.

The chain links TRBV6-2 or TRBV6-3 to TRBJ1-5, with TRBD1 matching over 8 bases. CDR3 size: 14 residues. Germline-derived CDR1 and CDR2 are MNHEY and SVGEGT. J gave up 7 bases and V 4 bases, and 6 bases lay outside the gene matches. The CDR3: CASSFQGAGQPQHF. The CDR3 DNA sequence: TGTGCCAGCAGTTTCCAGGGGGCAGGACAGCCCCAGCATTTT.

A few counts support this clonotype. J is TRBJ1-1 and V is TRBV2; D possibly corresponds to TRBD1 (5 bases). Germline V CDR1 and CDR2: SNHLY, FYNNEI. The CDR3 has 13 residues. The ends were cut back, 8 bases at V and 0 bases at J, with 10 bases in the middle. The CDR3 region is CASGGKMNTEAFF. Here the CDR3 DNA reads TGTGCCAGCGGGGGGAAGATGAACACTGAAGCTTTCTTT.

This clonotype was counted only a few times. This sequence joins TRBV6-5 and TRBJ1-1, with D possibly TRBD1 on 5 matching bases. Trimming pared 8 bases from V and 5 bases from J, leaving 12 bases between. CDR1 is MNHEY and CDR2 is SVGAGI in the germline V gene. The CDR3 covers 12 residues. The CDR3 region has the DNA TGTGCCAGCCGCTTGGGGGGAACTGAAGCTTTCTTT. Its translation: CASRLGGTEAFF.

V usage is TRBV4-1 and J usage is TRBJ1-5; D is undetermined. The germline V and J ends were trimmed by 4 bases and 3 bases, with 13 bases remaining between them. This CDR3 comprises 15 residues. From germline, CDR1 is MGHRA and CDR2 YSYEKL. CDR3 in amino acids: CASSRLAADNQPQHF. CDR3 coding DNA: TGCGCCAGCAGCCGGCTTGCGGCAGACAATCAGCCCCAGCATTTT.

This sequence joins TRBV5-1 and TRBJ2-4, with D perhaps matching TRBD2 (5 bases). Germline V gene sequence: CDR1 SGHRS, CDR2 YFSETQ. CDR3 length equals 15 residues. V was cut by 6 bases and J by 13 bases, with 26 bases left in between. The CDR3 DNA reads TGCGCCAGCAACCCCCTAGTTGGAGGCTACAATGAGCAGTACTTC. Protein sequence: CASNPLVGGYNEQYF.

The chain combines TRBV20-1 with TRBJ2-1; 9 bases line up with TRBD2. Germline values: CDR1 DFQATT, CDR2 SNEGSKA (reference sequence). The V gene end was trimmed by 3 bases and the J gene end by 6 bases; junction bases not matched to a gene: 6. This CDR3 is 14 amino acids long. The CDR3 sequence: CSASAGGGGNEQFF. CDR3 nucleotide sequence: TGCAGTGCTAGTGCGGGAGGGGGGGGCAATGAGCAGTTCTTC.

The table lists this clonotype with many counts. The chain couples TRBV18 to TRBJ2-5, with no clear D. CDR1 and CDR2 from the germline V gene are KGHSH and LQKENI. This CDR3 spans 12 amino acids. The ends were cut back, 2 bases at V and 5 bases at J, with 6 bases in the middle. The CDR3 DNA follows: TGTGCCAGCTCACCAGGGAAGGAGACCCAGTACTTC. Residues: CASSPGKETQYF.

Ten or more counts support this clonotype. One end of the junction varies from germline; a read error may be responsible. This rearrangement joins TRBV5-1 to TRBJ2-7, with D possibly being TRBD2 (6 bases). The CDR3 runs to 14 residues. Germline V CDR1 and CDR2: SGHRS, YFSETQ. The CDR3 nucleotides are TGTGCCAGCAGCTTAGGTGGGGGGTACTACGAGCAGTACTTC. Protein: CASSLGGGYYEQYF.

The gene calls are TRBV27 and TRBJ2-5, with 10 bases that match TRBD2. After removal of 5 bases from V and 5 bases from J, the junction contained 14 bases not matched to a gene. The germline V gene has CDR1 MNHEY and CDR2 SMNVEV (reference sequence). The CDR3 totals 17 residues. In DNA, the CDR3 is TGTGCCAGCAGTCCCGCCCCTAGCGGGAGATTAATGGAGACCCAGTACTTC. Translated: CASSPAPSGRLMETQYF.

This clonotype appeared a few times. This chain connects TRBV27 to TRBJ2-5, with TRBD1 matching 8 bases. CDR3 length: 21 residues. After removal of 5 bases from V and 11 bases from J, the junction contained 34 bases not matched to a gene. The germline V gene encodes CDR1 MNHEY and CDR2 SMNVEV (reference sequence). The CDR3 DNA sequence: TGTGCCAGCAGTACAACCGGGACAGGTGATATTGTTGTCTACCTAACAAATGAGCAGTACTTC. It translates to CASSTTGTGDIVVYLTNEQYF.

This clonotype was detected a few times. This chain links TRBV11-3 with TRBJ2-5; D is uncertain. The DNA matches TRBJ2-7 better at its end, which makes the J call doubtful. Germline V lookup: CDR1 SGHNT, CDR2 YENEEA. This CDR3 spans 13 amino acids. CDR3 sequence (DNA): TGTGCCAGCAGCCCTCCACAAGGGAACGAGCAGTACTTC. Amino acids: CASSPPQGNEQYF.

This clonotype was picked up many times. The V and J genes are TRBV5-1 and TRBJ2-3; D unresolved. Trimming removed 4 bases at V and 1 base at J, with 13 bases between. Germline assignment: CDR1 SGHRS and CDR2 YFSETQ. The CDR3 consists of 15 residues. This chain's CDR3 is CASSTLGPGTDTQYF. The CDR3 region has the DNA TGCGCCAGCAGCACCTTAGGTCCGGGCACAGATACGCAGTATTTT.

This clonotype was seen a few times. For the CDR3, the DNA is TGTGCCAGCGAGAGGGGTTTCAAAGAGACCCAGTACTTC. It specifies CASERGFKETQYF. V usage is TRBV7-2 and J usage is TRBJ2-5; D could derive from TRBD1 or TRBD2 (5 bases each). Germline loops: CDR1 SGHTA, CDR2 FQGNSA. The length of the CDR3 is 13 residues. Trimming left V 8 bases short and J 3 bases short, with 13 bases between. The full variable domain, with the rest looked up from reference TRBV7-2 and TRBJ2-5, is GAGVSQSPSNKVTEKGKDVELRCDPISGHTALYWYRQSLGQGLEFLIYFQGNSAPDKSGLPSDRFSAERTGGSVSTLTIQRTQQEDSAVYLCASERGFKETQYFGPGTRLLVL.

This clonotype came up many times. The chain carries TRBV20-1 and TRBJ1-5; 9 positions match TRBD1. With 5 bases clipped from V and 6 bases from J, the junction kept 5 bases outside the gene matches. The CDR3 loop spans 13 amino acids. Germline loops: CDR1 DFQATT, CDR2 SNEGSKA (reference sequence). The CDR3 here is CSAGQGSGQPQHF. CDR3 sequence (DNA): TGCAGTGCTGGACAGGGGTCGGGTCAGCCCCAGCATTTT.

Remarks on this clonotype: This may be a read error, as it is one base from a much larger clone. The J gene is TRBJ2-5, the V gene TRBV10-3; no firm D call. The tail of the sequence fits TRBJ2-7 better, so the J call may be wrong. This CDR3 is 12 amino acids long. CDR1 ENHRY and CDR2 SYGVKD come from the germline V gene. CDR3: CTISGTDYEQYF. In nucleotides, the CDR3 is TGTACCATCAGTGGCACGGATTACGAGCAGTACTTC.

The chain is built from TRBV5-4 and TRBJ2-2; 11 positions match TRBD2. After removal of 2 bases from V and 5 bases from J, the junction contained 23 bases not matched to a gene. Germline CDR1 SGHNT, CDR2 YYREEE (reference sequence). This CDR3 region has 22 residues. The DNA for the CDR3 is TGTGCCAGCAGCTTTCGTTTAACGGGGTTACTAGGGACTAGCGGTAAAACCGGGGAGCTGTTTTTT. Amino acids: CASSFRLTGLLGTSGKTGELFF.

This clonotype appeared a single time. The junction and the germline gene differ at one end; a read error may be behind it. The V and J genes are TRBV18 and TRBJ2-1, with a possible D match to TRBD1 (5 bases). The CDR3 consists of 16 residues. The germline V gene encodes CDR1 KGHSH and CDR2 LQKENI. In nucleotides, the CDR3 is TGTGCCAGCTCACCACCGTTGACAGTCTCCTACGATGAGCAGTTCTTC. Encoded protein: CASSPPLTVSYDEQFF.

The V gene is TRBV6-5, the J gene TRBJ2-1, with 9 bases fitting TRBD2. Trimming cost V 5 bases and J 5 bases; bases outside gene matches: 4. This CDR3 is 14 amino acids long. Germline V gives CDR1 MNHEY, CDR2 SVGAGI. The CDR3 region is CASSPTSGNNEQFF. The CDR3 DNA sequence: TGTGCCAGCAGTCCGACTAGCGGAAACAATGAGCAGTTCTTC.

The gene calls are TRBV2 and TRBJ2-5, with D possibly being TRBD1 (6 bases). Per the germline V gene, CDR1 is SNHLY and CDR2 is FYNNEI. CDR3 length: 15 residues. V was trimmed by 0 bases and J by 5 bases, leaving 13 bases between them. CDR3 amino acids: CASSEALQGTETQYF. CDR3 bases: TGTGCCAGCAGTGAAGCGCTTCAGGGGACCGAGACCCAGTACTTC.

This clonotype was counted between two and nine times. The chain employs TRBV5-1 and TRBJ2-7, with D possibly TRBD2 on 6 matching bases. This CDR3 spans 14 amino acids. Trimming shortened V by 4 bases and J by 2 bases, and 13 bases separated the two germline ends. Germline V gene data show CDR1 as SGHRS and CDR2 as YFSETQ. DNA for the CDR3: TGCGCCAGCAGCCGGGACTCCCACACCTACGAGCAGTACTTC. Protein: CASSRDSHTYEQYF. The full variable domain, with the rest looked up from reference TRBV5-1 and TRBJ2-7, is KAGVTQTPRYLIKTRGQQVTLSCSPISGHRSVSWYQQTPGQGLQFLFEYFSETQRNKGNFPGRFSGRQFSNSRSEMNVSTLELGDSALYLCASSRDSHTYEQYFGPGTRLTVT.

The chain uses TRBV2 and TRBJ1-1; maybe TRBD1 (6 bases). V lost 7 bases to trimming and J lost 1 base, with 13 bases between them. CDR3 length: 14 amino acids. CDR1 is SNHLY, CDR2 FYNNEI, per germline. The DNA of the CDR3 is TGTGCCAGCAAGAAGACAGGTACGAACACTGAAGCTTTCTTT. Amino acid sequence: CASKKTGTNTEAFF.

This clonotype was observed a few times. V gene TRBV3-1 combines with J gene TRBJ1-2; D ambiguous. The germline gives CDR1 LGHDT, CDR2 YNNKEL (reference sequence). V lost 0 bases, J lost 4 bases, and 6 bases lay in between. The CDR3 runs 13 residues. This CDR3 reads CASSQEWGYGYTF. CDR3 nucleotide sequence: TGTGCCAGCAGCCAAGAATGGGGCTATGGCTACACCTTC.